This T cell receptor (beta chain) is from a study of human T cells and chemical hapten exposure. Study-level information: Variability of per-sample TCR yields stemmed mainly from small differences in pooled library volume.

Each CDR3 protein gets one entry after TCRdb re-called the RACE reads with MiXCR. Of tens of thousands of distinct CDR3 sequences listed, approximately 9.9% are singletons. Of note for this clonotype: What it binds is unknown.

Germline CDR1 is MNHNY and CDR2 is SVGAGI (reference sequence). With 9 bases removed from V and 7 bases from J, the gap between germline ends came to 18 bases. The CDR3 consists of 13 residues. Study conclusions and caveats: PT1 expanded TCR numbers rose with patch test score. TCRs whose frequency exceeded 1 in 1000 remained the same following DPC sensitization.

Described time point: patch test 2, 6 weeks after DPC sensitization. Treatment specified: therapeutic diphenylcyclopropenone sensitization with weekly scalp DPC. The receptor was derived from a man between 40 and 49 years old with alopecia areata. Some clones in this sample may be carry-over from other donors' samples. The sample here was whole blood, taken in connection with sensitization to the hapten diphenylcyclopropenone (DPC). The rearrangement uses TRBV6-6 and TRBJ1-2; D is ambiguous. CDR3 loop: CASGEGSLRGYTF. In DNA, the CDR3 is TGTGCCAGTGGGGAAGGAAGTCTCCGTGGCTACACCTTC.